This T cell receptor beta chain was identified during a study of pediatric ulcerative colitis. Only in-frame clones appear in the TCRdb table, and some are missing; sequencing was by immunoSEQ multiplex PCR. Of tens of thousands of clones listed, 80% to 90% were seen once; the top ten hold approximately 3.5%. From germline, CDR1 is GTSNPN and CDR2 SVGIG (reference sequence). V was pared by 5 bases and J by 4 bases, with 11 bases between. This CDR3 comprises 12 residues. Sequencing input: blood. The TCR comes from a boy under 18 with severe ulcerative colitis. This chain uses TRBV30 with TRBJ2-5, with D perhaps matching TRBD2 (6 bases). The CDR3 sequence is CAWAGLGETQYF. Here the CDR3 DNA reads TGTGCCTGGGCGGGATTGGGAGAGACCCAGTACTTC.